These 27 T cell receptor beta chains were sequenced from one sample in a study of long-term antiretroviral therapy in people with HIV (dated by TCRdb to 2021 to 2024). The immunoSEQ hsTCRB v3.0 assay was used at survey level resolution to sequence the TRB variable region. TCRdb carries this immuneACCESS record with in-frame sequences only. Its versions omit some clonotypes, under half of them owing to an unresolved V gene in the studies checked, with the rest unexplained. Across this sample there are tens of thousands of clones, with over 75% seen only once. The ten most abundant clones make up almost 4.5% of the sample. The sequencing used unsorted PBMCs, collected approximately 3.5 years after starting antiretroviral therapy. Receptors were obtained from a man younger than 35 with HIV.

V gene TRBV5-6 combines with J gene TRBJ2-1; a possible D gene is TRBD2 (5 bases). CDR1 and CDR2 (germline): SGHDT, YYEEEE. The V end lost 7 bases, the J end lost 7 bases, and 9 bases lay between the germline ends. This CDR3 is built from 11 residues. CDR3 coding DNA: TGTGCCAGCCGCTCGGGAAATGAGCAGTTCTTC. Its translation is CASRSGNEQFF.

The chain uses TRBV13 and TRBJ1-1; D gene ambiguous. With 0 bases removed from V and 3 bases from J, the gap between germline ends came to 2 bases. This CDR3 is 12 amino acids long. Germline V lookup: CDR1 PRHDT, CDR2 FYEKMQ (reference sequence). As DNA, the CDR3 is TGTGCCAGCAGCTTAGGGGACACTGAAGCTTTCTTT. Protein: CASSLGDTEAFF.

The CDR3, as DNA: TGTGCCAGCAGCTTAGCTGGCCTAGGGACAGGGGCCCTCGGAGAGACCCAGTACTTC. Translating gives CASSLAGLGTGALGETQYF. The chain combines TRBV7-2 with TRBJ2-5, with TRBD1 identical over 10 bases. Losses at the gene ends were 0 bases for V and 4 bases for J; bases not matched to a gene: 14. There are 19 residues in the CDR3. Germline V gives CDR1 SGHTA, CDR2 FQGNSA.

The chain's CDR3 is CASSTGQVGSDTQYF. CDR3 DNA sequence: TGTGCCAGTAGTACCGGACAGGTTGGGTCAGATACGCAGTATTTT. V is TRBV19 and J is TRBJ2-3; 7 bases are shared with TRBD1. The CDR3 has 15 residues. Germline V gene data show CDR1 as LNHDA and CDR2 as SQIVND (reference sequence). The J segment lost 4 bases and the V segment lost 4 bases, leaving 8 bases of the junction unmatched.

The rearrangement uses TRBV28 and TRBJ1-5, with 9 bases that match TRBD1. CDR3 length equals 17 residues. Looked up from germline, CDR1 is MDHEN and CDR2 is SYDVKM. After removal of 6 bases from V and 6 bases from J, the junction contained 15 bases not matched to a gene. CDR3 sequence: CASSPVGGQGKSQPQHF. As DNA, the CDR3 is TGTGCCAGCAGCCCCGTCGGGGGACAGGGAAAATCTCAGCCCCAGCATTTT.

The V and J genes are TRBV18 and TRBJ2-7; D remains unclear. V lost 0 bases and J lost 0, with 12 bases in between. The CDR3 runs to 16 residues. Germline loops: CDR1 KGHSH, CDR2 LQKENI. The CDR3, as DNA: TGTGCCAGCTCACCACCGAAGGGTATTAGCTCCTACGAGCAGTACTTC. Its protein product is CASSPPKGISSYEQYF.

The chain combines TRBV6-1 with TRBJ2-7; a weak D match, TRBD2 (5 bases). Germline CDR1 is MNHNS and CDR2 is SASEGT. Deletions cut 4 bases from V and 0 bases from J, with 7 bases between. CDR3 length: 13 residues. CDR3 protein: CASSGTFSYEQYF. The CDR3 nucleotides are TGTGCCAGCAGTGGGACTTTCTCCTACGAGCAGTACTTC.

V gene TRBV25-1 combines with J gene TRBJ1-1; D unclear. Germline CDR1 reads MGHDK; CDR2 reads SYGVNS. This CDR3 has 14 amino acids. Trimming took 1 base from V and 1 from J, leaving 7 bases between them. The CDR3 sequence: CASSESSSNTEAFF. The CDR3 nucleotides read TGTGCCAGCAGTGAATCTTCCTCGAACACTGAAGCTTTCTTT.

The CDR3 DNA is TGCGCCAGCAGCTTGACCGCTAGCGGGGTGTACAATGAGCAGTTCTTC. It codes for CASSLTASGVYNEQFF. V gene TRBV5-1 combines with J gene TRBJ2-1; 9 bases agree with TRBD2. The CDR3 runs 16 residues. The trim removed 1 base at V and 4 bases at J, leaving 6 bases unmatched. Per germline, CDR1 SGHRS and CDR2 YFSETQ.

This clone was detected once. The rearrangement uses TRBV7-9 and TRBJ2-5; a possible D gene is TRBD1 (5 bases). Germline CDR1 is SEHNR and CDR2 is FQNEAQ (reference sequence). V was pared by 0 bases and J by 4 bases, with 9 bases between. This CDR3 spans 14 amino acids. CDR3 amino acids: CASSLAGVGETQYF. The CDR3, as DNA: TGTGCCAGCAGCTTAGCAGGGGTAGGAGAGACCCAGTACTTC.

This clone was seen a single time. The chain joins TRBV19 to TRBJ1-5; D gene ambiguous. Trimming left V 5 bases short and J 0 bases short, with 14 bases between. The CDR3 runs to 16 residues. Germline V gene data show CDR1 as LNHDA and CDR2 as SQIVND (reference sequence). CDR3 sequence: CASSFLTVTSNQPQHF. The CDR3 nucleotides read TGTGCCAGTAGTTTCCTGACTGTTACTAGCAATCAGCCCCAGCATTTT. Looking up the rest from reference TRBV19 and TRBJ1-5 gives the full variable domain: DGGITQSPKYLFRKEGQNVTLSCEQNLNHDAMYWYRQDPGQGLRLIYYSQIVNDFQKGDIAEGYSVSREKKESFPLTVTSAQKNPTAFYLCASSFLTVTSNQPQHFGDGTRLSIL.

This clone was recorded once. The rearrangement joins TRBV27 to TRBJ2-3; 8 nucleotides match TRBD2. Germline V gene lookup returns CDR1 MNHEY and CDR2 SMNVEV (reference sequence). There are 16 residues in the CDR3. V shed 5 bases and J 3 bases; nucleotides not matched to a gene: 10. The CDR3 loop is CASSPRAGEITDTQYF. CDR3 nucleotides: TGTGCCAGCAGTCCTCGAGCGGGAGAAATAACAGATACGCAGTATTTT.

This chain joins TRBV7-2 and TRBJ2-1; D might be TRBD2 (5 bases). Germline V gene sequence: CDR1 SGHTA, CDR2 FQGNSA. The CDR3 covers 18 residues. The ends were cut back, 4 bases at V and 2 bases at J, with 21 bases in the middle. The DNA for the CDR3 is TGTGCCAGCAGCTCCCGCGGCCCAACTAGTTATACCTACAATGAGCAGTTCTTC. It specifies CASSSRGPTSYTYNEQFF.

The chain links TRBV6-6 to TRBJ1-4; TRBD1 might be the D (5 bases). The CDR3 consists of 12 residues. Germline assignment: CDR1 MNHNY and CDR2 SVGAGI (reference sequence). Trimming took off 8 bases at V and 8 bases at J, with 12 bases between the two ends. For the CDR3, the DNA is TGTGCCAGCCGGGGGACCCGGGAAAAACTGTTTTTT. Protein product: CASRGTREKLFF.

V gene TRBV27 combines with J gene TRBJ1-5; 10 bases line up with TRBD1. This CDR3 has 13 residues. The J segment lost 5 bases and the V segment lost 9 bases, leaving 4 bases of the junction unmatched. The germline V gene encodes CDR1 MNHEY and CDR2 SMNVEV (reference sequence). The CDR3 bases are TGTGCCAGTCGTGGACAGGGGGATCAGCCCCAGCATTTT. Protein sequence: CASRGQGDQPQHF.

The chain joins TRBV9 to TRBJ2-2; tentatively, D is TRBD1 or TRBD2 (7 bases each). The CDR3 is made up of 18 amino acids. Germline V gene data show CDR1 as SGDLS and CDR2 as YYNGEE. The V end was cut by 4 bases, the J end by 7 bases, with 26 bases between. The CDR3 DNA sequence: TGTGCCAGCAGCCAGGGGGGGGTACGCCTTGGGATAATCGGGGAGCTGTTTTTT. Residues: CASSQGGVRLGIIGELFF. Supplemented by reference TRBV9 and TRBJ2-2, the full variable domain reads DSGVTQTPKHLITATGQRVTLRCSPRSGDLSVYWYQQSLDQGLQFLIQYYNGEERAKGNILERFSAQQFPDLHSELNLSSLELGDSALYFCASSQGGVRLGIIGELFFGEGSRLTVL.

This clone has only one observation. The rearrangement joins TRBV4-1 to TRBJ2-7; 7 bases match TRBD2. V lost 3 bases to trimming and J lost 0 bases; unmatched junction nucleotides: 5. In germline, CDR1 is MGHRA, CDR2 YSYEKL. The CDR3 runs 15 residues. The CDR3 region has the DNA TGCGCCAGCAGCCAGGGGCGGGACTACTCCTACGAGCAGTACTTC. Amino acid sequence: CASSQGRDYSYEQYF.

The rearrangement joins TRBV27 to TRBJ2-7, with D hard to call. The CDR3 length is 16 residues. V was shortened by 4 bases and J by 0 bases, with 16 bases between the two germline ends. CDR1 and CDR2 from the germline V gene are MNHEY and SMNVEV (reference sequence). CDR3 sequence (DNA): TGTGCCAGCAGTTCGTCCCCGGACGGAAGCTCCTACGAGCAGTACTTC. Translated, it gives CASSSSPDGSSYEQYF.

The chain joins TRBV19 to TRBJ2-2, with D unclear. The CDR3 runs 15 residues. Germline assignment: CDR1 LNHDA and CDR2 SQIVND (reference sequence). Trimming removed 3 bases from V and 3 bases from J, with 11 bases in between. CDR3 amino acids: CASSMAPKDTGELFF. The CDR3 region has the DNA TGTGCCAGTAGTATGGCCCCAAAAGACACCGGGGAGCTGTTTTTT.

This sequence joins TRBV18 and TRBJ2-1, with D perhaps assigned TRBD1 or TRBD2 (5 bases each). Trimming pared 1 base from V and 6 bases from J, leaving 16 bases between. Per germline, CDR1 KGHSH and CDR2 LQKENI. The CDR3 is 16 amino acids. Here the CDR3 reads CASSPLGASSGNEQFF. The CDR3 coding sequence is TGTGCCAGCTCACCACTCGGGGCATCATCAGGCAATGAGCAGTTCTTC.

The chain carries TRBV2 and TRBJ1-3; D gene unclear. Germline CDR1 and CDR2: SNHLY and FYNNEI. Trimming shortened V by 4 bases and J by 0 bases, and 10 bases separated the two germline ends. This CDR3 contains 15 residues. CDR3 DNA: TGTGCCAGCAGTGTACGGGCGCCCTCTGGAAACACCATATATTTT. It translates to CASSVRAPSGNTIYF.

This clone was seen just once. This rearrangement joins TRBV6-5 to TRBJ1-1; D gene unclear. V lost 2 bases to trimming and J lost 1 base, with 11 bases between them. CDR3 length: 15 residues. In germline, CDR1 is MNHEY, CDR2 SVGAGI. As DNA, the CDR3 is TGTGCCAGCAGTTACCCTGGGAGGGCGAACACTGAAGCTTTCTTT. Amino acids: CASSYPGRANTEAFF.

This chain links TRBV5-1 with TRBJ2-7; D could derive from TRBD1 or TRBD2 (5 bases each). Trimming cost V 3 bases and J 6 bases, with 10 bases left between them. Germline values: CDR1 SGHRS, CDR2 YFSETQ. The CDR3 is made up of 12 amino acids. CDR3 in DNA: TGCGCCAGCAGCTGGGACGGCGGCGAGCAGTACTTC. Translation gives CASSWDGGEQYF.

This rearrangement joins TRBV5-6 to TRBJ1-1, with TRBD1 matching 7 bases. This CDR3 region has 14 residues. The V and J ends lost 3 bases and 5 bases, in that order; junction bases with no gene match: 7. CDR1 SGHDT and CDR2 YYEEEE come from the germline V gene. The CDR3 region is CASSSPGGGTEAFF. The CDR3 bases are TGTGCCAGCAGCTCTCCAGGGGGAGGGACTGAAGCTTTCTTT.

The CDR3 sequence is CASRPGQGARNTEAFF. As DNA, the CDR3 is TGTGCCAGCAGACCGGGACAGGGGGCTCGGAACACTGAAGCTTTCTTT. The chain recombines TRBV11-2 with TRBJ1-1, with 12 bases matching TRBD1. Germline CDR1 is SGHAT and CDR2 is FQNNGV. This CDR3 comprises 16 residues. V shed 6 bases and J 1 base; nucleotides not matched to a gene: 6.

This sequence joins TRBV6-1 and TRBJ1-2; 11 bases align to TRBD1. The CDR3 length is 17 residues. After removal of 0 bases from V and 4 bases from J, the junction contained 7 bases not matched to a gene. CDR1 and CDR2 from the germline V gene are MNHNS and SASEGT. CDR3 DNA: TGTGCCAGCAGTGAAGCGGTAGGACAGGGGGCTAGCTATGGCTACACCTTC. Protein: CASSEAVGQGASYGYTF.

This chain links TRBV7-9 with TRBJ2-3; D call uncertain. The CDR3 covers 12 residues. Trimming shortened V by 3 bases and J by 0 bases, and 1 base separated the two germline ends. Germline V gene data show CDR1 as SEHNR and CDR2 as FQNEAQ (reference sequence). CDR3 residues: CASSFSTDTQYF. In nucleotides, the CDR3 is TGTGCCAGCAGCTTTAGCACAGATACGCAGTATTTT.